Listed below are T cell receptor beta chains from one sample, sequenced in a study of cytomegalovirus exposure and HLA in healthy donors. Profiling relied on immunoSEQ multiplex PCR, and the TCRdb table lists in-frame clones only, not all of them. The table shows 150,000 to 200,000 clones, with 65% to 80% occurring only once. Sequences were obtained from PBMCs. These receptors all come from a woman aged 25 to 45 in good health and CMV-seronegative. CDR3s include the opening cysteine and the closing phenylalanine or tryptophan. The order of the fields is CDR3 protein, CDR3 DNA, V gene, D gene, J gene, clone size. A D gene is named only where the DNA matches it firmly. Where a row states a size, it is once, few, many or the class of an expanded clone; other rows omit it.

CASSLGTGRYEQYF | TGCGCCAGCAGCTTGGGGACAGGGAGGTACGAGCAGTACTTC | TRBV5-1 | TRBD1 | TRBJ2-7 | .
CASSRDQGTGKRYTEAFF | TGTGCCAGCAGCCGTGACCAAGGGACAGGGAAGAGGTATACTGAAGCTTTCTTC | TRBV5-8 | TRBD1 | TRBJ1-1 | once
CSVLRQGADNEQFF | TGCAGCGTTCTCCGACAGGGGGCCGACAATGAGCAGTTCTTC | TRBV29-1 | TRBD1 | TRBJ2-1 | .
CASSPPGTAYGYTF | TGCGCCAGCAGCCCCCCAGGGACAGCCTATGGCTACACCTTC | TRBV5-1 | TRBD1 | TRBJ1-2 | .
CASSKTGATMTDTQYF | TGCGCCAGCAGCAAGACAGGTGCCACTATGACAGATACGCAGTATTTT | TRBV5-1 | . | TRBJ2-3 | .
CASSSTGTGNYGYTF | TGCGCCAGCAGCTCCACCGGGACAGGGAACTATGGCTACACCTTC | TRBV5-1 | TRBD1 | TRBJ1-2 | .
CSVRGTSGDGETQYF | TGCAGCGTTAGAGGGACTAGCGGGGACGGGGAGACCCAGTACTTC | TRBV29-1 | TRBD2 | TRBJ2-5 | few
CASSGLAGYNEQFF | TGTGCCAGCAGCGGACTAGCGGGGTACAATGAGCAGTTCTTC | TRBV9 | TRBD2 | TRBJ2-1 | .
CASSLGDRGSYEQYF | TGCGCCAGCAGCCTGGGGGACAGGGGCTCCTACGAGCAGTACTTC | TRBV5-1 | TRBD1 | TRBJ2-7 | .
CASSQPEGLADPGELFF | TGCGCCAGCAGCCAACCAGAGGGACTAGCGGACCCCGGGGAGCTGTTTTTT | TRBV4-3 | TRBD2 | TRBJ2-2 | .
CASRLTGTVKLFPLHF | TGTGCCAGTAGACTCACCGGGACAGTCAAGCTTTTCCCCCTCCACTTT | TRBV19 | TRBD1 | TRBJ1-6 | .
CAISRQVGLDTIYF | TGTGCCATCAGTAGACAGGTCGGACTTGACACCATATATTTT | TRBV10-3 | . | TRBJ1-3 | .
CASSLPGQNYNSPLHF | TGTGCCAGCAGTTTACCGGGACAGAACTATAATTCACCCCTCCACTTT | TRBV28 | TRBD1 | TRBJ1-6 | .
CASSLSQGAAEQYF | TGTGCCAGCAGTTTATCCCAGGGGGCGGCCGAGCAGTACTTC | TRBV28 | TRBD1 | TRBJ2-7 | .
CASTPGQGDTGELFF | TGTGCCAGCACTCCGGGACAGGGGGACACCGGGGAGCTGTTTTTT | TRBV6-1 | TRBD1 | TRBJ2-2 | few
CASSLALLGLGPNEQFF | TGTGCCAGCAGCTTAGCTCTTTTGGGACTAGGACCCAATGAGCAGTTCTTC | TRBV7-6 | TRBD2 | TRBJ2-1 | .
CASSRTGEGGYNEQFF | TGTGCCAGCAGCAGAACCGGGGAGGGGGGATACAATGAGCAGTTCTTC | TRBV6-4 | . | TRBJ2-1 | .
CASSLLRFWDKPDTGELFF | TGTGCCAGCAGCCTGCTCCGGTTTTGGGACAAGCCCGACACCGGGGAGCTGTTTTTT | TRBV27 | . | TRBJ2-2 | .
CASSYTGGSGNTIYF | TGTGCCAGCAGCTACACAGGGGGCAGTGGAAACACCATATATTTT | TRBV11-2 | TRBD1 | TRBJ1-3 | .
CASGLPRQGNPSYGYTF | TGTGCTAGTGGTTTGCCCCGCCAGGGGAATCCCTCCTATGGCTACACCTTC | TRBV12-5 | . | TRBJ1-2 | .
CASSWDRGRGSYEQYF | TGTGCCAGCAGTTGGGACAGGGGCCGTGGGTCCTACGAGCAGTACTTC | TRBV27 | TRBD1 | TRBJ2-7 | .
CASSKIFAVLPGTTGGTQYF | TGTGCCAGCAGCAAAATTTTCGCTGTTCTTCCCGGGACAACGGGGGGGACCCAGTACTTC | TRBV21-1 | . | TRBJ2-5 | .
CASSPWTGSVNTEAFF | TGTGCCAGCAGTCCCTGGACAGGGTCGGTGAACACTGAAGCTTTCTTT | TRBV27 | TRBD1 | TRBJ1-1 | .
CASSPTGGRGNTEAFF | TGTGCCAGCTCACCTACAGGGGGCCGGGGGAACACTGAAGCTTTCTTT | TRBV18 | TRBD1 | TRBJ1-1 | .
CASSPSNTGELFF | TGTGCCAGCAGTCCATCGAACACCGGGGAGCTGTTTTTT | TRBV2 | . | TRBJ2-2 | .
CTSWTSGGKDTGELFF | TGCACCAGCTGGACTAGCGGGGGCAAGGACACCGGGGAGCTGTTTTTT | TRBV1 | . | TRBJ2-2 | once
CASSPQPDRDSPLHF | TGTGCCAGCAGCCCACAACCGGACAGGGATTCACCCCTCCACTTT | TRBV5-4 | TRBD1 | TRBJ1-6 | .
CAISESRSNQPQHF | TGTGCCATCAGTGAGTCCCGTAGCAATCAGCCCCAGCATTTT | TRBV10-3 | . | TRBJ1-5 | .
CASSYYSTRNTEAFF | TGTGCCAGTAGCTATTACAGTACTAGGAACACTGAAGCTTTCTTT | TRBV19 | . | TRBJ1-1 | .
CASSPRAGVREKLFF | TGTGCCAGCAGCCCCCGGGCCGGGGTGAGGGAAAAACTGTTTTTT | TRBV7-3 | . | TRBJ1-4 | few
CASSGSGTAFYSGYPF | TGTGCCAGCAGTGGGTCCGGGACAGCTTTCTATTCCGGCTACCCCTTC | TRBV2 | TRBD1 | TRBJ1-2 | .